This T cell receptor beta chain was identified in a study of blood T cell repertoires in COVID-19. From germline, CDR1 is SGHVS and CDR2 FQNEAQ. This CDR3 spans 20 amino acids. Study processing details: For nucleated cells, counts were estimated from reference gene primer amplification. The table came from immunoSEQ multiplex PCR; TCRdb's copy has only in-frame clones and leaves some out. V and J calls and clone size follow that table, whereas D and trimming were derived from the DNA. The sample includes 340,000 or so clones, more than 75% seen only once; the top ten take 1%. As for this clone: One end of the junction fails to match germline, which may point to a read error.

The TCR originated in a middle-aged man with active or convalescent COVID-19. The rearrangement links TRBV7-8 to TRBJ2-7, with 12 bases matching TRBD2. The sequencing input was peripheral blood. In DNA form, the CDR3 reads TGTGTCAGCAGCTTAGTTGCCCTGACTAGCGGGGGATCCCTCTCCTACGAGCAGTACTTC. Residues: CVSSLVALTSGGSLSYEQYF.